The sequence of this TCR beta chain was determined in a study of cytomegalovirus exposure and HLA in healthy donors (dated by TCRdb to 2017 to 2019). At the level of the whole study: An earlier analysis of around 600 of the donors reported more than 250 Gb of sequence data and around 110 million unique TCR beta sequences from 150 million to 200 million T cells. An early release that covered 500 to 800 HLA-typed donors contained approximately 300 gigabases of sequencing data and tens of millions of unique TCR sequences. Among the roughly 400 genotyped donors, roughly 80% belonged to the genetic ancestry cluster associated with self-reported Caucasian donors. The study aimed to test whether cataloging public T cell receptors could reveal signatures of past pathogen exposure. Using immunosequencing, the study profiled T cell repertoires from roughly 650 subjects and related those repertoires to cytomegalovirus serostatus. In addition to the first cohort of 666 subjects, a separate validation cohort of 120 different subjects was used. To predict cytomegalovirus infection status, the study combined high-throughput TCR immunosequencing, statistical association of individual TCRs with disease status, and machine learning. A later analysis re-analyzed previously published TCR beta repertoires from 600 to 850 donors and added high-resolution HLA genotyping to study TCR occurrence patterns. Rather than drawing on any new phenotypic data, the later analysis identified candidate immune exposures from TCR beta sequences and the way those sequences occurred across donors. To decide whether each TCR beta V gene segment behaved as functional or pseudogenic, an earlier analysis of some 600 of the donors relied on high-throughput TCR beta sequencing. Donor age, sex, ethnicity and CMV serostatus were compiled alongside the repertoire data. In a later genetic analysis, genome-wide SNP genotypes for about 60% of the 666 donors were used, and that subset was treated as a discovery cohort. Every repertoire in the discovery cohort had been generated on one and the same sequencing platform. HLA typing covered class I and class II loci at four-digit resolution. The number of typed donors differed by locus: 629-630 for A, B, C, DRB1 and DQB1; approximately 520 for DQA1; 606 for DPA1; and around 490 for DPB1. Because of strong linkage in the cohort, five DR-DQ haplotypes were treated as single units for association and clustering. Among roughly 400 genotyped donors of the cohort, an average of roughly 230,000 unique TCR beta nucleotide sequences was sequenced per donor, of which about 18% were non-productive. Here is what the overall study found, with its caveats: A group of highly shared sequence variants was considered likely to be a technical artifact of the sequencing pipeline. Most CMV-associated TCR beta chains appeared to be HLA-restricted in a later analysis, and the HLA associations seemed to be driven largely by CMV exposure. The only immune exposure information available for the cohort was CMV serostatus. About 17 rarely observed V segments, including chromosome 9 orphons, were excluded from the earlier analysis of several hundred of the donors because counts were too low. Linkage disequilibrium might explain the correlated functional status among segregating V segments, but an unknown experimental factor could not be ruled out. Because HLA typing was unavailable for some donors at each locus, only the typed subset was used in association tests. Assigning TCR associations to individual alleles was difficult when HLA alleles, especially DR and DQ, strongly co-occurred. At a false discovery rate of 0.05, a later analysis linked some 17,000 TCR beta sequences to specific HLA alleles. While some public TCRs were present in many individuals, most TCR sequences turned up only very rarely across donors. In this cohort, only TCR beta chains were sequenced, and detectable features were limited by the absence of alpha or paired-chain data. A later genetic analysis associated a missense DCLRE1C variant with V-gene and J-gene trimming of TCR beta chains, and an independent cohort replicated the association. A later analysis found that TCR association rates varied across HLA loci, with DRB1 alleles showing the most associated TCRs and HLA-C alleles the fewest. Several of the top co-occurrence clusters appeared to be linked to parvovirus B19, influenza, CMV and Epstein-Barr virus, according to a later analysis. A further reported finding was that TCR beta sequences accurately predicted the HLA-A and HLA-B alleles for most subjects in the first cohort. In the study, 150 to 200 TCR beta chains were listed as associated with cytomegalovirus. A few of the identified cytomegalovirus-associated TCR beta chains were confirmed in vitro to be specific for cytomegalovirus antigens. Cytomegalovirus status was reported to be diagnosed by the classifier with high specificity and sensitivity in both the original and validation cohorts. In a later genetic analysis, fewer N-insertions in productive TCRs were reported among donors in an Asian-associated ancestry cluster than the 666-donor mean. The authors suggested that the approach could potentially be extended to other disease states and immunological phenotypes. The 87-base-pair reads could not distinguish some IMGT-functional V segments, including TRBV6-2 and TRBV6-3, so those segments were excluded. A later analysis found that HLA-associated TCR beta chains were more clonally expanded and had lower generation probabilities than equally common non-associated chains. Sequencing depth was assumed to be roughly uniform across donors in the presence/absence analyses, though that assumption may not hold. An earlier analysis of approximately 500 of the donors showed that most TCR beta V segments appeared in productive rearrangements either about 90% or about 30% of the time, which broadly matched IMGT annotations.

The cohort comprised 666 healthy bone marrow donors. At the time of sampling, all cohort members were nominally healthy, though unrecorded immune exposures were likely present. The donor was CMV seropositive and was included in the group of some 290 seropositive cohort members. Every donor gave a peripheral blood sample, and the peripheral blood mononuclear cells from that sample were used for TCR beta sequencing. The Qiagen DNeasy Blood Extraction Kit was used to extract genomic DNA from the blood cell samples. Looking up the germline V gene (reference sequence) yields CDR1 GTSNPN and CDR2 SVGIG. The cysteine opens and the phenylalanine closes a CDR3 of 15 amino acids. Only the CDR3 DNA stays, 45 bases, in frame from base 1. Trimming removed 2 bases from V and 4 bases from J; the gene matches leave 5 bases unexplained. Turning to this clone: The clone's antigen remains unknown. Qualities for individual bases were not recorded, and no much larger clone is one base off.

The library was built by means of the immunoSEQ multiplex PCR assay. For the multiplex PCR, a mixture combining 60 forward primers for TCR Vbeta segments and 13 reverse primers for TCR Jbeta segments was used. A multiplex PCR assay on genomic DNA amplified the CDR3 region of rearranged TCR beta genes. The Illumina HiSeq System was used to sequence the amplified TCR beta libraries as 87-base-pair reads. The source study handled its data this way. Across the 670 or so repertoires, a later analysis counted tens of millions of unique TCR beta chains, approximately 10 million of which were shared by at least two donors. Raw reads were error-corrected and collapsed into unique sequences with a nearest-neighbor algorithm that merged closely related sequences to remove PCR and sequencing errors. V, D and J gene segments were assigned by aligning CDR3 sequences to IMGT reference sequences. For a sequence to be retained, at least a six-nucleotide match to both a V gene segment and a J gene segment was required. Rearrangements were called productive when the CDR3 lacked stop codons and stayed in frame with V and J; all others were non-productive. CDR3 was defined according to IMGT convention as the region running from the second conserved V-encoded cysteine to the conserved J-encoded phenylalanine. In an earlier analysis of around 570 of the donors, sequences lacking an unambiguous match to a single V gene segment were excluded. In an earlier analysis of around 590 of the donors, a V segment was called functional when productive rearrangements were above 56.7%, and segregating when the standard deviation between donors exceeded 5%. A statistical classification framework was built for diagnosing cytomegalovirus status from the catalog of TCR beta chain sequences. V and J gene assignment, in a later analysis, came from comparing TCR nucleotide sequences with IMGT/GENE-DB human TR gene sequences. Using the TCRdist pipeline, a later analysis assigned CDR3 sequences along with most-parsimonious VDJ recombination scenarios. In a later analysis, each TCR beta chain was defined by its CDR3 amino acid sequence together with its V-gene family, and reads without a unique V-gene family were excluded. As a way to deal with suspected cross-contamination and a sequencing artifact, a later analysis dropped 500 to 700 nucleotide sequences that were highly shared and had low generation probability. A later analysis calculated a clonal expansion index for each public chain from normalized within-repertoire ranks of inferred template counts. Generation probabilities in a later analysis came from a VDJ recombination model fitted to out-of-frame rearrangements, and those results were checked against IGoR. In a later analysis, TCR-TCR, TCR-HLA and TCR-CMV co-occurrence was scored with hypergeometric tests, and a repertoire-size bias correction was applied to TCR pairs. In a later analysis, false discovery rates were estimated by permuting HLA or CMV assignments 20 times. In a later analysis, co-occurring TCRs were grouped with DBSCAN, and TCRdist sequence similarity was added when clustering was performed within HLA-allele-positive subsets. For co-occurrence clustering, repertoires with fewer than 30,000 or more than 120,000 public chains were excluded, along with roughly five repertoires with anomalous nucleotide sharing. TCRdb mirrors the immuneACCESS table, restricted to in-frame sequences. Some clones are absent from its copies; in checked studies, under half trace to an unresolved V gene, and the reason for the others is unknown. D and trimming were read from the DNA, whereas the V and J calls and clone size are those reported in that table. This sample gives more than 65,000 clones in total; 79% of them show up just once. The ten largest clones capture less than 25% of the sample.

Material for sequencing was PBMCs. The chain uses TRBV30 and TRBJ1-4; TRBD1 aligns with 9 central bases. The receptor's source is a middle-aged woman in good health and CMV-seropositive. The CDR3 is CAWSRGQGLNEKLFF. The sequenced DNA is TGTGCCTGGAGTAGGGGACAGGGCCTTAATGAAAAACTGTTTTTT. The reference TRBV30 and TRBJ1-4 proteins fill in what lies around the CDR3, so the full variable domain reads SQTIHQWPATLVQPVGSPLSLECTVEGTSNPNLYWYRQAAGRGLQLLFYSVGIGQISSEVPQNLSASRPQDRQFILSSKKLLLSDSGFYLCAWSRGQGLNEKLFFGSGTQLSVL.